What follows are 23 T cell receptor beta chains derived from one specimen sequenced in a study of shared clonotypes between healthy human individuals. The protocol was immunoSEQ multiplex PCR, while the TCRdb copy is restricted to in-frame clones and leaves out a portion. The profile shows roughly 1,500,000 clones, approximately 98.5% of them singletons. The source material was naive CD4+ T cells sorted from blood. Subset indicated: CD45RA+ positively selected. Receptor source: a man aged 25-45 years in good health.

The chain employs TRBV15 and TRBJ1-5, with 7 bases matching TRBD1. The CDR3 contains 16 residues. With V trimmed by 5 bases and J by 3 bases, 10 bases remained unmatched. The germline gives CDR1 LNHNV, CDR2 YYDKDF (reference sequence). DNA for the CDR3: TGTGCCACCAGCGACAGGGAGTCGGCACACAATCAGCCCCAGCATTTT. Amino acids: CATSDRESAHNQPQHF.

This clone was recorded only once. This rearrangement joins TRBV7-6 to TRBJ2-5; no reliable D call. In germline, CDR1 is SGHVS, CDR2 FNYEAQ. This CDR3 comprises 13 residues. The V and J ends lost 5 bases and 0 bases respectively, with 7 bases between them. CDR3 protein: CASSPGNQETQYF. CDR3 sequence (DNA): TGTGCCAGCAGCCCCGGAAACCAAGAGACCCAGTACTTC.

The V and J genes are TRBV7-3 and TRBJ2-7, with 7 positions matching TRBD1. Germline V gene sequence: CDR1 SGHTA, CDR2 FQGTGA. Trimming at V came to 5 bases and at J to 0 bases, leaving 10 bases not matched to a gene. The CDR3 runs to 16 residues. DNA of the CDR3: TGTGCCAGCAGCCTCGCTCCCGGGACAGCCTCCTACGAGCAGTACTTC. Protein: CASSLAPGTASYEQYF.

The chain uses TRBV11-2 and TRBJ1-4; 10 bases match TRBD1. Unmatched junction bases numbered 6, after V lost 5 bases and J lost 6 bases. The CDR3 is 15 amino acids. Germline loops: CDR1 SGHAT, CDR2 FQNNGV. The chain's CDR3 is CASSPTGTGDEKLFF. CDR3 coding DNA: TGTGCCAGCAGCCCAACCGGGACAGGGGATGAAAAACTGTTTTTT. Full variable domain (missing parts from reference TRBV11-2 and TRBJ1-4): EAGVAQSPRYKIIEKRQSVAFWCNPISGHATLYWYQQILGQGPKLLIQFQNNGVVDDSQLPKDRFSAERLKGVDSTLKIQPAKLEDSAVYLCASSPTGTGDEKLFFGSGTQLSVL.

This chain uses TRBV18 with TRBJ2-7; 8 nucleotides align to TRBD2. This CDR3 comprises 17 residues. Germline V gene sequence: CDR1 KGHSH, CDR2 LQKENI. Losses at the gene ends were 3 bases for V and 0 bases for J; bases not matched to a gene: 10. The CDR3 here is CASSPPIAGPLSYEQYF. Written as DNA, the CDR3 is TGTGCCAGCTCACCCCCTATAGCGGGGCCCCTCTCCTACGAGCAGTACTTC.

Only one count was recorded for this clone. Other DNA sequences from this sample encode an identical CDR3 as well. V is TRBV7-9 and J is TRBJ1-1; the D is unclear. The germline V and J ends were trimmed by 1 base and 5 bases, with 2 bases remaining between them. The CDR3 has 11 amino acids. Germline loops: CDR1 SEHNR, CDR2 FQNEAQ (reference sequence). The CDR3 spells CASSLDTEAFF. CDR3 in DNA: TGTGCCAGCAGCTTAGATACTGAAGCTTTCTTT.

The chain links TRBV7-2 to TRBJ2-3; possibly TRBD2 for D (5 bases). Germline values: CDR1 SGHTA, CDR2 FQGNSA. This CDR3 is built from 13 residues. Trimming cost V 5 bases and J 2 bases, with 8 bases left between them. Here the CDR3 reads CASSRDHTDTQYF. The DNA for the CDR3 is TGTGCCAGCAGCCGGGATCACACAGATACGCAGTATTTT.

The V gene is TRBV27, the J gene TRBJ2-2, with D maybe TRBD1 (6 bases). Germline CDR1 and CDR2: MNHEY and SMNVEV (reference sequence). This CDR3 is built from 15 residues. V shed 5 bases and J shed 4 bases, with 14 bases lying between them. The chain's CDR3 is CASSAYRVGTGELFF. The DNA of the CDR3 is TGTGCCAGCAGTGCCTACAGGGTGGGCACCGGGGAGCTGTTTTTT.

This chain links TRBV27 with TRBJ2-2, with D perhaps matching TRBD1 (5 bases). V was pared by 8 bases and J by 6 bases, with 16 bases between. The CDR3 length is 14 residues. Germline CDR1 is MNHEY and CDR2 is SMNVEV (reference sequence). The CDR3 nucleotides are TGTGCCAGCTACGACAGCCGAAGTGCCGGGGAGCTGTTTTTT. Its protein is CASYDSRSAGELFF.

The chain combines TRBV2 with TRBJ1-2, with 7 positions matching TRBD1. This CDR3 comprises 13 residues. Germline assignment: CDR1 SNHLY and CDR2 FYNNEI. V gave up 8 bases and J gave up 2 bases; unmatched junction bases: 5. The CDR3 is CASGTTGNYGYTF. CDR3 in DNA: TGTGCCAGCGGCACGACAGGGAACTATGGCTACACCTTC.

A note on this clone: The sample holds other DNA sequences that translate to the same CDR3. This chain uses TRBV5-1 with TRBJ2-5; 7 bases agree with TRBD2. With 2 bases clipped from V and 1 base from J, the junction kept 2 bases outside the gene matches. CDR1 is SGHRS and CDR2 is YFSETQ in the germline V gene. The CDR3 is 14 amino acids. CDR3: CASSLTGGQETQYF. The CDR3 nucleotides read TGCGCCAGCAGCTTAACGGGAGGCCAAGAGACCCAGTACTTC. Variable domain in full (rest from reference TRBV5-1 and TRBJ2-5): KAGVTQTPRYLIKTRGQQVTLSCSPISGHRSVSWYQQTPGQGLQFLFEYFSETQRNKGNFPGRFSGRQFSNSRSEMNVSTLELGDSALYLCASSLTGGQETQYFGPGTRLLVL.

The chain employs TRBV20-1 and TRBJ2-7; TRBD1 matches 7 bases. The CDR3 totals 10 residues. Per the germline V gene, CDR1 is DFQATT and CDR2 is SNEGSKA (reference sequence). The trim removed 6 bases at V and 4 bases at J, leaving 0 bases unmatched. Here the CDR3 reads CSAGQYEQYF. The CDR3 nucleotides read TGCAGTGCGGGACAGTACGAGCAGTACTTC.

This chain connects TRBV5-5 to TRBJ2-2; 9 bases map to TRBD2. The ends lost 5 bases at V and 1 base at J; junction bases unmatched: 6. The CDR3 totals 16 residues. CDR1 is SGHKS, CDR2 YYEKEE, per germline (reference sequence). The CDR3 loop is CASRQTSGENTGELFF. CDR3 DNA: TGTGCCAGCAGACAGACTAGCGGAGAGAACACCGGGGAGCTGTTTTTT.

The rearrangement joins TRBV7-6 to TRBJ2-5, with 7 bases that match TRBD2. The germline CDR1 and CDR2 sequences are SGHVS and FNYEAQ. The trim removed 1 base at V and 0 bases at J, leaving 2 bases unmatched. This CDR3 region has 15 residues. CDR3 sequence reads: CASSLGGTNQETQYF. The DNA of the CDR3 is TGTGCCAGCAGCTTAGGGGGGACTAACCAAGAGACCCAGTACTTC. Filled out from reference TRBV7-6 and TRBJ2-5, the complete variable domain reads GAGVSQSPRYKVTKRGQDVALRCDPISGHVSLYWYRQALGQGPEFLTYFNYEAQQDKSGLPNDRFSAERPEGSISTLTIQRTEQRDSAMYRCASSLGGTNQETQYFGPGTRLLVL.

This chain connects TRBV9 to TRBJ2-1; TRBD2 agrees at 11 bases. Germline-derived CDR1 and CDR2 are SGDLS and YYNGEE. The CDR3 covers 16 residues. Unmatched junction bases numbered 12, after V lost 4 bases and J lost 9 bases. The DNA of the CDR3 is TGTGCCAGCAGCACCCATCTTAGCGGGAGGGTGGGTGAGCAGTTCTTC. Its protein product is CASSTHLSGRVGEQFF.

The CDR3 here is CASTHSRDRGDRLYEQYF. DNA for the CDR3: TGTGCCAGCACCCACAGCCGGGACAGGGGAGATCGTCTCTACGAGCAGTACTTC. The gene calls are TRBV5-6 and TRBJ2-7, with 10 bases fitting TRBD1. Germline V gene sequence: CDR1 SGHDT, CDR2 YYEEEE. The CDR3 has 18 residues. With V trimmed by 6 bases and J by 3 bases, 18 bases remained unmatched.

The chain uses TRBV27 and TRBJ2-1; 10 bases are shared with TRBD2. CDR1 and CDR2 from the germline V gene are MNHEY and SMNVEV (reference sequence). The CDR3 has 16 amino acids. V gave up 4 bases and J gave up 2 bases; unmatched junction bases: 5. The CDR3 DNA sequence: TGTGCCAGCAGTTCTCCGGGACTAGCGACCTACAATGAGCAGTTCTTC. Translated: CASSSPGLATYNEQFF.

The genes are TRBV5-1 and TRBJ1-5; D might be TRBD1 (6 bases). The germline V gene has CDR1 SGHRS and CDR2 YFSETQ. This CDR3 comprises 13 residues. V was cut by 2 bases and J by 7 bases, with 10 bases left in between. CDR3 in DNA: TGCGCCAGCAGCTTCCTTCAGGGGCAGCCCCAGCATTTT. Translating gives CASSFLQGQPQHF.

The V and J genes are TRBV5-4 and TRBJ1-5, with 11 bases identical to TRBD1. Germline lookup yields CDR1 SGHNT and CDR2 YYREEE (reference sequence). This CDR3 has 16 residues. Germline trimming cut 4 bases from V and 0 bases from J; bases unmatched to any gene: 3. The CDR3 loop is CASSDGQGASNQPQHF. As DNA, the CDR3 is TGTGCCAGCAGCGACGGACAGGGGGCTAGCAATCAGCCCCAGCATTTT.

CDR3 in amino acids: CASSLSPFLDYEQYF. The CDR3 bases are TGCGCCAGCAGCTTGTCCCCGTTTCTGGACTACGAGCAGTACTTC. The V call is TRBV5-1, the J call TRBJ2-7; D unresolved. Germline values: CDR1 SGHRS, CDR2 YFSETQ. CDR3 length equals 15 residues. V was clipped by 1 base and J by 3 bases, with 14 bases between them.

V usage is TRBV6-1 and J usage is TRBJ1-5; 7 positions match TRBD1. Germline V gene lookup returns CDR1 MNHNS and CDR2 SASEGT. V dropped 6 bases and J dropped 6; count of bases not matched to a gene: 5. The CDR3 contains 13 residues. CDR3 nucleotides: TGTGCCAGCAGCCCACAGGGGATTCAGCCCCAGCATTTT. It encodes CASSPQGIQPQHF.

The chain carries TRBV27 and TRBJ1-5, with 10 bases fitting TRBD1. The CDR3 runs to 16 residues. The ends lost 6 bases at V and 5 bases at J; junction bases unmatched: 10. Germline values: CDR1 MNHEY, CDR2 SMNVEV (reference sequence). The CDR3: CASRMTGGLGHQPQHF. DNA for the CDR3: TGTGCCAGCAGGATGACAGGGGGCTTAGGTCATCAGCCCCAGCATTTT.

The gene calls are TRBV5-6 and TRBJ1-1; the D is unclear. V lost 0 bases to trimming and J lost 6 bases, with 12 bases between them. The CDR3 has 14 amino acids. From germline, CDR1 is SGHDT and CDR2 YYEEEE. CDR3 DNA sequence: TGTGCCAGCAGCTTGGTAGTACGGGGAGCTGAAGCTTTCTTT. This gives the protein CASSLVVRGAEAFF.